What follows are 2 T cell receptor beta chains derived from one specimen sequenced in a study of blood T cells in healthy people across ages. The use of a sample-barcoded 5' primer and a J-beta primer mix characterized a second PCR of roughly 7 to 12 cycles. TCRdb reanalysed the 5' RACE reads using MiXCR and keeps one entry per CDR3 protein. The sample yields about a million distinct CDR3 sequences, around two fifths seen once. The specimen sequenced was blood. These receptors came from a young man in good health.

This clonotype turned up a few times. The J gene is TRBJ1-1, the V gene TRBV11-1; no clear D gene. Germline assignment: CDR1 SGHAT and CDR2 FQDESV (reference sequence). Trimming took 6 bases from V and 1 from J, leaving 12 bases between them. The CDR3 has 14 residues. This chain's CDR3 is CASSPWVWNTEAFF. CDR3 sequence (DNA): TGTGCCAGCAGTCCCTGGGTTTGGAACACTGAAGCTTTCTTT.

This clonotype was seen just once. This chain connects TRBV29-1 to TRBJ2-2, with 8 nucleotides matching TRBD2. The V gene's germline CDR1 is SQVTM and CDR2 ANQGSEA. V lost 6 bases, J lost 4 bases, and 4 bases stayed unmatched. The CDR3 loop spans 13 amino acids. In nucleotides, the CDR3 is TGCAGCGTCCCGGCGGGGGGCACCGGGGAGCTGTTTTTT. It translates to CSVPAGGTGELFF.